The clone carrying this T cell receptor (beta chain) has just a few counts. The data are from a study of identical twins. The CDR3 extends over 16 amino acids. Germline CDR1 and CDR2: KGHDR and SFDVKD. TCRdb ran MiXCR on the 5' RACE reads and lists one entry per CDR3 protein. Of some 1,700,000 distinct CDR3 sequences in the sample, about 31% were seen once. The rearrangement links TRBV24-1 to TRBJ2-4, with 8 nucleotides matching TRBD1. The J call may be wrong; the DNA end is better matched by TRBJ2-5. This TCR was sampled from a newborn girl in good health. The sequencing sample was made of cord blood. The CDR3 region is CATSDFAGQGRETQYF. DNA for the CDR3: TGTGCCACCAGTGATTTCGCAGGACAGGGAAGGGAGACCCAGTACTTC.